These 10 T cell receptor beta chains share one sample of origin, sequenced in a study of cytomegalovirus exposure and HLA in healthy donors. Assay: immunoSEQ multiplex PCR; the TCRdb copy retains only in-frame clones and omits some. The table records 200,000 or so clones, about 79% of them present only once. The sequencing input was PBMCs. The receptors come from a woman in her 30s in good health and CMV-seropositive.

The genes are TRBV27 and TRBJ2-7, with TRBD1 identical over 7 bases. The germline V gene encodes CDR1 MNHEY and CDR2 SMNVEV (reference sequence). V lost 11 bases, J lost 0 bases, and 7 bases stayed unmatched. The CDR3 is 13 amino acids. CDR3 residues: CASSDRLSYEQYF. The CDR3 coding sequence is TGTGCCTCCTCGGACAGGCTCTCCTACGAGCAGTACTTC.

V is TRBV11-2 and J is TRBJ2-3; tentative D call: TRBD2 (6 bases). This CDR3 region has 14 residues. Trimming pared 3 bases from V and 4 bases from J, leaving 11 bases between. Germline-derived CDR1 and CDR2 are SGHAT and FQNNGV. CDR3 bases: TGTGCCAGCAGCTTCGAGCGGGTTTCAGATACGCAGTATTTT. This sequence encodes CASSFERVSDTQYF.

The chain couples TRBV11-2 to TRBJ1-1; D not certain. The germline V gene encodes CDR1 SGHAT and CDR2 FQNNGV. The CDR3 is made up of 15 amino acids. V was pared by 4 bases and J by 0 bases, with 12 bases between. The CDR3 DNA reads as TGTGCCAGCAGCTCCTACAGAGGGATGAACACTGAAGCTTTCTTT. The encoded protein is CASSSYRGMNTEAFF. Full variable domain (outside the CDR3, taken from reference TRBV11-2 and TRBJ1-1): EAGVAQSPRYKIIEKRQSVAFWCNPISGHATLYWYQQILGQGPKLLIQFQNNGVVDDSQLPKDRFSAERLKGVDSTLKIQPAKLEDSAVYLCASSSYRGMNTEAFFGQGTRLTVV.

The CDR3 DNA reads TGCGCCAGCAGTCCCGGGACACGCGATGGCTACACCTTC. Its translation: CASSPGTRDGYTF. The chain combines TRBV10-2 with TRBJ1-2; D possibly corresponds to TRBD1 (6 bases). Per the germline V gene, CDR1 is WSHSY and CDR2 is SAAADI. The CDR3 covers 13 residues. V gave up 5 bases and J gave up 6 bases, with 13 bases separating them.

This chain uses TRBV6-1 with TRBJ2-7; D is unclear. The CDR3 has 14 residues. Germline V lookup: CDR1 MNHNS, CDR2 SASEGT. V lost 1 base and J 5 bases, leaving 12 bases between the germline ends. The CDR3 protein is CASSEGQYPHEQYF. DNA of the CDR3: TGTGCCAGCAGTGAAGGCCAGTACCCCCACGAGCAGTACTTC.

The genes are TRBV29-1 and TRBJ1-2; D unclear. CDR3 length: 12 amino acids. V was trimmed by 7 bases and J by 8 bases, leaving 17 bases between them. The germline gives CDR1 SQVTM, CDR2 ANQGSEA. CDR3 nucleotide sequence: TGCAGCGCCCCGACTCCCGCGGGGGGCTACACCTTC. Its translation: CSAPTPAGGYTF.

The rearrangement joins TRBV7-2 to TRBJ2-7; D is possibly TRBD2 (5 bases). CDR1 and CDR2 (germline): SGHTA, FQGNSA. The V end lost 4 bases, the J end lost 5 bases, and 12 bases lay between the germline ends. This CDR3 comprises 13 residues. CDR3 amino acids: CASSSGPGNEQYF. The CDR3 DNA reads as TGTGCCAGCAGCTCAGGACCCGGGAACGAGCAGTACTTC.

This chain links TRBV6-6 with TRBJ1-4, with a possible D match to TRBD1 (5 bases). Deletions cut 1 base from V and 6 bases from J, with 15 bases between. The CDR3 sequence is 16 residues long. The germline V gene encodes CDR1 MNHNY and CDR2 SVGAGI (reference sequence). CDR3 residues: CASSYLAGRRDEKLFF. The CDR3 DNA reads as TGTGCCAGCAGTTACTTGGCAGGGAGGAGGGATGAAAAACTGTTTTTT.

This chain uses TRBV28 with TRBJ1-5; 10 bases are a match to TRBD1. The germline V gene has CDR1 MDHEN and CDR2 SYDVKM. This CDR3 region has 15 residues. The J segment lost 8 bases and the V segment lost 5 bases, leaving 9 bases of the junction unmatched. CDR3 region: CASSDGGQGIKPQHF. The CDR3, as DNA: TGTGCCAGCAGTGACGGGGGACAGGGGATCAAGCCCCAGCATTTT.

This chain uses TRBV27 with TRBJ2-1; D perhaps matches TRBD2 (5 bases). Germline V gene sequence: CDR1 MNHEY, CDR2 SMNVEV (reference sequence). CDR3 length: 14 residues. The V and J ends lost 3 bases and 8 bases respectively, with 14 bases between them. The CDR3 coding sequence is TGTGCCAGCAGTTTTCTCCGGGATAGGGATGAGCAGTTCTTC. It specifies CASSFLRDRDEQFF.